The clone carrying this T cell receptor (beta chain) was seen only a few times. Its antigen is undetermined. The data derive from a study of T cells after yellow fever vaccination. TCRdb analysed the 5' RACE reads with MiXCR anew, one entry per CDR3 protein. The sample yields approximately 580,000 distinct CDR3 sequences, 17% seen once. Whole-study findings and limits: Re-detected after boosting: most primary clones, 96% of CD4 and 88% of CD8.

CDR1 LNHDA and CDR2 SQIVND come from the germline V gene (reference sequence). V gave up 3 bases and J gave up 2 bases; unmatched junction bases: 5. The CDR3 runs to 15 residues. The receptor was isolated from a man in his late teens or twenties who received the YFV17D yellow fever vaccine. Specimen: PBMCs, collected 5 days after the first yellow fever vaccination. This chain joins TRBV19 and TRBJ1-1; TRBD1 matches 8 bases. The CDR3: CASSIDRGRNTEAFF. CDR3 in DNA: TGTGCCAGTAGTATCGACAGGGGTAGAAACACTGAAGCTTTCTTT.